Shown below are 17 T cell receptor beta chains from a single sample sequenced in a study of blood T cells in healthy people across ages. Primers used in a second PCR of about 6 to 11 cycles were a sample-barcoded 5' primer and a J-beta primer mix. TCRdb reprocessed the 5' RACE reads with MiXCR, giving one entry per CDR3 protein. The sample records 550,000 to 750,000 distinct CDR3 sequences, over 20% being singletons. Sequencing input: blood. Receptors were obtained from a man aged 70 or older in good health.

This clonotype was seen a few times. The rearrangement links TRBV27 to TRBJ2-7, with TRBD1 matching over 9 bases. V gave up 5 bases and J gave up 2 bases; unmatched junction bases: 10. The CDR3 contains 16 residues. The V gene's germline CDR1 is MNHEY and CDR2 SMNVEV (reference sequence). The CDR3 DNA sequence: TGTGCCAGCAGTCCGGCGGGACAGGGTTTCACCTACGAGCAGTACTTC. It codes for CASSPAGQGFTYEQYF.

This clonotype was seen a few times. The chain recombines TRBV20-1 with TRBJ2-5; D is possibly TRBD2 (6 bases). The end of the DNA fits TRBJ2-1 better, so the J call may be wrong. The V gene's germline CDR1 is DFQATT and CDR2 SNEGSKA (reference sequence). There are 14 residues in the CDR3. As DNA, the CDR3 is TGCAGTGCAAGGCGGGACCCAGTTCCAAGGGAGCAGTTCTTC. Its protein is CSARRDPVPREQFF.

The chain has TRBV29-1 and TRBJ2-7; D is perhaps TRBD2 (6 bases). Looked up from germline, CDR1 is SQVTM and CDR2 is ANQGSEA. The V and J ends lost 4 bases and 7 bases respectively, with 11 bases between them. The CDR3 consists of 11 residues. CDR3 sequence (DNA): TGCAGCGTTGTCGCCCGGGGGGAGCAGTACTTC. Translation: CSVVARGEQYF.

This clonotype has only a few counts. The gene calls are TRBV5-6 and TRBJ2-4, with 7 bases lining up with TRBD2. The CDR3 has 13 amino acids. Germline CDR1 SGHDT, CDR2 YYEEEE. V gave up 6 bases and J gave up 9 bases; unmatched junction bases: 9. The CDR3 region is CASIVGGGGIQYF. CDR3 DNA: TGTGCCAGCATCGTCGGTGGCGGGGGCATTCAGTACTTC.

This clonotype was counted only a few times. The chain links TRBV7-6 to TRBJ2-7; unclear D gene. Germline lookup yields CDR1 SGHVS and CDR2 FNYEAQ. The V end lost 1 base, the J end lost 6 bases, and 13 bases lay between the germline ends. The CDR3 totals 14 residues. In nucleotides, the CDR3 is TGTGCCAGCAGCTTAGAGGCCGCAGGTCGCGAGCAGTACTTC. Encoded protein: CASSLEAAGREQYF.

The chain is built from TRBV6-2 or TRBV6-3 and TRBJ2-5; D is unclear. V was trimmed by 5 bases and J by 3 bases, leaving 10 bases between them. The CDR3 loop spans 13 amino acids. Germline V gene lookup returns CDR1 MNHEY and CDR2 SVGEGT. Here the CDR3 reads CASSNLMEETQYF. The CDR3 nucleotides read TGTGCCAGCAGTAATCTCATGGAAGAGACCCAGTACTTC.

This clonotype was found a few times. CDR3 in DNA: TGTGCCAGCAGCCCCCCGGATGTGGACTTCGCCGGGGAGCTGTTTTTT. Translating gives CASSPPDVDFAGELFF. The chain combines TRBV12-3 or TRBV12-4 with TRBJ2-2, with a tentative D call TRBD2 (5 bases). This CDR3 region has 16 residues. Trimming cost V 6 bases and J 6 bases, with 20 bases left between them.

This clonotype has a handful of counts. CDR3 protein: CSARATGANEKLFF. CDR3 DNA sequence: TGCAGTGCTAGAGCCACAGGGGCTAATGAAAAACTGTTTTTT. The V call is TRBV20-1, the J call TRBJ1-4; 7 bases fit TRBD1. V shed 1 base, J shed 3 bases, and the junction held 2 bases outside the gene matches. CDR1 is DFQATT, CDR2 SNEGSKA, per germline (reference sequence). The CDR3 loop spans 14 amino acids.

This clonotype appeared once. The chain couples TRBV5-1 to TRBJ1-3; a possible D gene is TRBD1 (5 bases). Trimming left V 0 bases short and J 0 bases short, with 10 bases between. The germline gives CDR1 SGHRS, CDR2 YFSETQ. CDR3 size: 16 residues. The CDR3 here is CASSLDMGHSGNTIYF. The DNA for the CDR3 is TGCGCCAGCAGCTTGGATATGGGGCACTCTGGAAACACCATATATTTT.

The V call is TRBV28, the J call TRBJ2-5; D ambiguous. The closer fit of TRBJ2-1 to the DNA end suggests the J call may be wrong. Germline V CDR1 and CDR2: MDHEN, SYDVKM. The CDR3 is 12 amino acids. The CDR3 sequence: CASSSPTHEQFF. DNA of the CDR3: TGTGCCAGCAGTTCACCCACCCATGAGCAGTTCTTC.

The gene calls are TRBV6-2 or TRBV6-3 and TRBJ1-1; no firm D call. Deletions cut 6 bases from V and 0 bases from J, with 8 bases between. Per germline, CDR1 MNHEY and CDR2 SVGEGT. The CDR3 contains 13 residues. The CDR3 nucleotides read TGTGCCAGCAGCCCCAGGATGAACACTGAAGCTTTCTTT. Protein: CASSPRMNTEAFF.

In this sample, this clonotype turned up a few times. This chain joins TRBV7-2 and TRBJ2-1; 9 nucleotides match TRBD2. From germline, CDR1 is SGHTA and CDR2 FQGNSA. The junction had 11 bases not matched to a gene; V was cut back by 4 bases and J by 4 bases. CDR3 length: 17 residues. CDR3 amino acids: CASSSGQGLAGYNEQFF. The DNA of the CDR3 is TGTGCCAGCAGCTCCGGCCAGGGGCTAGCGGGATACAATGAGCAGTTCTTC. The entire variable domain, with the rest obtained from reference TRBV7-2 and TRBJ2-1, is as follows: GAGVSQSPSNKVTEKGKDVELRCDPISGHTALYWYRQSLGQGLEFLIYFQGNSAPDKSGLPSDRFSAERTGGSVSTLTIQRTQQEDSAVYLCASSSGQGLAGYNEQFFGPGTRLTVL.

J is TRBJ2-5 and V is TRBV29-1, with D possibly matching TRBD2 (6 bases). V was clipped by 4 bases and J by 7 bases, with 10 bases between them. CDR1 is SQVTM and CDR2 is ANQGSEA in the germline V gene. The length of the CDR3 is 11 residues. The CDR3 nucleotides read TGCAGCGTTGCGGGGGTTGGGACCCAGTACTTC. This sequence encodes CSVAGVGTQYF.

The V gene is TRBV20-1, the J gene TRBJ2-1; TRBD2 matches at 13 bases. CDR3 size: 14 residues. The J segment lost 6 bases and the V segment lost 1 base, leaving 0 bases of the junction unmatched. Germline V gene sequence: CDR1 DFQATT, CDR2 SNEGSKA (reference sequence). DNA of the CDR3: TGCAGTGCTAGAGGACTAGCGGGAGGCAATGAGCAGTTCTTC. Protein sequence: CSARGLAGGNEQFF.

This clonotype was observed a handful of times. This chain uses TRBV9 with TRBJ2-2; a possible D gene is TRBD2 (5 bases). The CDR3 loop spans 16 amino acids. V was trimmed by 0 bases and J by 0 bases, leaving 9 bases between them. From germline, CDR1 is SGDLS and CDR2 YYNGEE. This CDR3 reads CASSVGGGPNTGELFF. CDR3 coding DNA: TGTGCCAGCAGCGTAGGTGGCGGGCCGAACACCGGGGAGCTGTTTTTT. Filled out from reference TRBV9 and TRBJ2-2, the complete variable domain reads DSGVTQTPKHLITATGQRVTLRCSPRSGDLSVYWYQQSLDQGLQFLIQYYNGEERAKGNILERFSAQQFPDLHSELNLSSLELGDSALYFCASSVGGGPNTGELFFGEGSRLTVL.

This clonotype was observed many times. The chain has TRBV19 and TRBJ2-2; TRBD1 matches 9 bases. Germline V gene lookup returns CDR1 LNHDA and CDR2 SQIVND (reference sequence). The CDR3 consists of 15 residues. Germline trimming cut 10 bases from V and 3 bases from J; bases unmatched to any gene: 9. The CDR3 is CATLQGARYTGELFF. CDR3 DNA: TGTGCCACCTTACAGGGGGCGAGGTACACCGGGGAGCTGTTTTTT.

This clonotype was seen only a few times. CDR3 DNA sequence: TGTGCCAGCAGTACCCGACAGGGTTATCAAGAAAAACTGTTTTTT. Its protein product is CASSTRQGYQEKLFF. The chain combines TRBV6-6 with TRBJ1-4; 7 bases line up with TRBD1. Trimming cost V 5 bases and J 8 bases; bases outside gene matches: 11. Germline V lookup: CDR1 MNHNY, CDR2 SVGAGI (reference sequence). The CDR3 is made up of 15 amino acids.